The clone carrying this TCR beta chain was counted only a few times. The antigen is unknown. The germline CDR1 and CDR2 sequences are LNHDA and SQIVND (reference sequence). Trimming left V 3 bases short and J 9 bases short, with 12 bases between. This CDR3 comprises 13 residues. This record belongs to a study of response to subunit inactivated influenza vaccine. Whole-study findings and limits: Few additional T cells are recruited per seasonal influenza vaccination, authors suggested.

MiXCR, run by TCRdb on the RT-PCR reads, gives a single entry per CDR3 protein. In the table there are under 800,000 distinct CDR3 sequences, approximately 15% of which are singletons. The source was PBMCs from blood, collected roughly 2 weeks before vaccination. The clonotype was recovered from a man over 45 who received an inactivated influenza vaccine. The chain recombines TRBV19 with TRBJ2-4, with D unresolved. In DNA form, the CDR3 reads TGTGCCAGTAGTATTCAGAGTGGGTCCATTCAGTACTTC. Amino acids: CASSIQSGSIQYF.